A single sample gave rise to the 21 T cell receptor beta chains below, sequenced in a study of cytomegalovirus exposure and HLA in healthy donors. Some clones are missing from TCRdb's copy, which holds only in-frame ones; the method was immunoSEQ multiplex PCR. The table shows fewer than 200,000 clones, with about 85% occurring only once. The sequencing sample was made of PBMCs. The receptors come from a man in his late teens or twenties in good health and CMV-seropositive.

The CDR3 bases are TGTGCCAGCAGCCCGGACAGGGCCTCTGGAAACACCATATATTTT. Translating gives CASSPDRASGNTIYF. The rearrangement uses TRBV7-6 and TRBJ1-3; 8 nucleotides match TRBD1. The CDR3 contains 15 residues. V dropped 5 bases and J dropped 0; count of bases not matched to a gene: 3. The V gene's germline CDR1 is SGHVS and CDR2 FNYEAQ.

V and J are TRBV19 and TRBJ2-7; 7 bases are a match to TRBD1. The CDR3 runs to 12 residues. V lost 10 bases and J lost 1; bases outside the gene matches: 4. Germline assignment: CDR1 LNHDA and CDR2 SQIVND (reference sequence). The CDR3 nucleotides read TGTGCCAATTGGGACAGTTCCTACGAGCAGTACTTC. It encodes CANWDSSYEQYF.

The V gene is TRBV4-1, the J gene TRBJ2-1; TRBD2 agrees at 10 bases. From germline, CDR1 is MGHRA and CDR2 YSYEKL. The junction had 6 bases not matched to a gene; V was cut back by 3 bases and J by 4 bases. The CDR3 extends over 16 amino acids. CDR3 in DNA: TGCGCCAGCAGCCAGGGAAGCGGGGGGGTTTACAATGAGCAGTTCTTC. It encodes CASSQGSGGVYNEQFF.

This chain connects TRBV10-1 to TRBJ1-1; 7 positions agree with TRBD1. CDR1 is WNHNN and CDR2 is SYGVQD in the germline V gene (reference sequence). J gave up 2 bases and V 6 bases, and 9 bases lay outside the gene matches. The CDR3 totals 15 residues. CDR3 in DNA: TGCGCCAGCAGGGGCGCCCGGGACAGCAACACTGAAGCTTTCTTT. Its translation is CASRGARDSNTEAFF.

The chain joins TRBV11-2 to TRBJ2-3; 8 positions agree with TRBD2. The germline V gene encodes CDR1 SGHAT and CDR2 FQNNGV. V dropped 0 bases and J dropped 6; count of bases not matched to a gene: 8. This CDR3 region has 16 residues. CDR3 in amino acids: CASSLEISGVGDTQYF. CDR3 nucleotide sequence: TGTGCCAGCAGCTTAGAGATTAGCGGGGTTGGCGATACGCAGTATTTT.

The rearrangement links TRBV5-4 to TRBJ2-7, with TRBD2 matching 10 bases. The CDR3 consists of 16 residues. J gave up 0 bases and V 3 bases, and 6 bases lay outside the gene matches. Germline CDR1 is SGHNT and CDR2 is YYREEE (reference sequence). This chain's CDR3 is CASSSGRTSGSYEQYF. The CDR3 nucleotides are TGTGCCAGCAGCTCCGGCCGGACTAGCGGCTCCTACGAGCAGTACTTC.

The chain has TRBV4-1 and TRBJ1-1, with D perhaps matching TRBD1 (6 bases). The CDR3 is 14 amino acids. V lost 6 bases and J lost 1, with 12 bases in between. The V gene's germline CDR1 is MGHRA and CDR2 YSYEKL. CDR3 nucleotide sequence: TGCGCCAGCAGTCACGGACAGCCGAACACTGAAGCTTTCTTT. This sequence encodes CASSHGQPNTEAFF.

This clone was recorded once. The chain has TRBV28 and TRBJ2-7; TRBD1 matches at 11 bases. Germline lookup yields CDR1 MDHEN and CDR2 SYDVKM. V trimming: 5 bases; J trimming: 5 bases; junction bases outside the gene matches: 8. The CDR3 is 15 residues long. The CDR3 spells CASSTSGTGGDEQYF. Written as DNA, the CDR3 is TGTGCCAGCAGTACCTCCGGGACAGGGGGGGACGAGCAGTACTTC.

This clone was observed a single time. J is TRBJ1-1 and V is TRBV13, with a tentative D call TRBD1 (5 bases). This CDR3 has 15 amino acids. Germline lookup yields CDR1 PRHDT and CDR2 FYEKMQ (reference sequence). Trimming left V 1 base short and J 0 bases short, with 9 bases between. In nucleotides, the CDR3 is TGTGCCAGCAGCTTAGATGGGGGGTTGAACACTGAAGCTTTCTTT. Amino acids: CASSLDGGLNTEAFF.

V is TRBV4-2 and J is TRBJ2-3; 10 bases match TRBD2. This CDR3 has 17 amino acids. V was pared by 0 bases and J by 1 base, with 4 bases of the junction left unmatched. Germline lookup yields CDR1 LGHNA and CDR2 YNFKEQ. CDR3 coding DNA: TGTGCCAGCAGCCAAGAAGGAAGCGGGGGGGGCACAGATACGCAGTATTTT. It translates to CASSQEGSGGGTDTQYF.

This CDR3 reads CASSNLGGGRNTEAFF. The CDR3 coding sequence is TGTGCCAGCAGCAATTTGGGAGGGGGTAGGAACACTGAAGCTTTCTTT. The rearrangement links TRBV5-6 to TRBJ1-1; tentative D call: TRBD1 (6 bases). There are 16 residues in the CDR3. Per the germline V gene, CDR1 is SGHDT and CDR2 is YYEEEE. V was cut by 4 bases and J by 1 base, with 17 bases left in between.

A few counts support this clone. This chain connects TRBV10-1 to TRBJ2-3; D possibly corresponds to TRBD1 (6 bases). In germline, CDR1 is WNHNN, CDR2 SYGVQD (reference sequence). The CDR3 sequence is 14 residues long. V lost 6 bases, J lost 3 bases, and 13 bases lay in between. CDR3 region: CASSQGRTTDTQYF. The CDR3 DNA sequence: TGCGCCAGCAGCCAGGGGCGGACGACAGATACGCAGTATTTT.

This chain links TRBV4-2 with TRBJ1-1, with TRBD1 identical over 7 bases. CDR3 size: 15 residues. Per germline, CDR1 LGHNA and CDR2 YNFKEQ. V dropped 4 bases and J dropped 1; count of bases not matched to a gene: 6. In nucleotides, the CDR3 is TGTGCCAGCAGCCCACCGGGACAGAAGAACACTGAAGCTTTCTTT. This sequence encodes CASSPPGQKNTEAFF.

This clone was seen a single time. This sequence joins TRBV7-9 and TRBJ2-5, with D unresolved. V was clipped by 1 base and J by 4 bases, with 10 bases between them. The CDR3 covers 14 residues. Germline V gives CDR1 SEHNR, CDR2 FQNEAQ (reference sequence). The CDR3 DNA sequence: TGTGCCAGCAGCTTAGTAGCTAGTGGAGAGACCCAGTACTTC. It codes for CASSLVASGETQYF. The variable domain in full, with the rest retrieved from reference TRBV7-9 and TRBJ2-5, is DTGVSQNPRHKITKRGQNVTFRCDPISEHNRLYWYRQTLGQGPEFLTYFQNEAQLEKSRLLSDRFSAERPKGSFSTLEIQRTEQGDSAMYLCASSLVASGETQYFGPGTRLLVL.

The rearrangement uses TRBV11-2 and TRBJ2-7; the D gene is possibly TRBD2 (6 bases). The germline V and J ends were trimmed by 8 bases and 6 bases, with 20 bases remaining between them. The germline CDR1 and CDR2 sequences are SGHAT and FQNNGV. This CDR3 is built from 14 residues. The DNA of the CDR3 is TGTGCCAGCGGGTCGGCGGGACGACGGACCGAGCAGTACTTC. The encoded protein is CASGSAGRRTEQYF.

The chain combines TRBV27 with TRBJ1-2; 10 positions agree with TRBD1. V lost 4 bases, J lost 5 bases, and 4 bases stayed unmatched. The CDR3 is 14 residues long. Germline V gives CDR1 MNHEY, CDR2 SMNVEV (reference sequence). The CDR3 is CASSSGQGVYGYTF. In DNA, the CDR3 is TGTGCCAGCAGTTCCGGACAGGGGGTGTATGGCTACACCTTC.

This clone has a single count. The chain employs TRBV27 and TRBJ1-1; D is unclear. The CDR3 contains 14 residues. Germline lookup yields CDR1 MNHEY and CDR2 SMNVEV (reference sequence). Trimming pared 4 bases from V and 6 bases from J, leaving 15 bases between. The CDR3 nucleotides are TGTGCCAGCAGTTCAATAGTCCTGGGCGCTGAAGCTTTCTTT. Residues: CASSSIVLGAEAFF.

The J gene is TRBJ1-1, the V gene TRBV6-1, with 9 nucleotides matching TRBD1. The V segment lost 6 bases and the J segment 3 bases; nucleotides outside the gene matches: 8. The CDR3 contains 15 residues. Germline lookup yields CDR1 MNHNS and CDR2 SASEGT. CDR3 sequence (DNA): TGTGCCAGCAGGGCGGACAGGGGTGGGGACACTGAAGCTTTCTTT. The encoded protein is CASRADRGGDTEAFF.

This clone is a singleton in its sample. This sequence joins TRBV2 and TRBJ1-1; D unresolved. Germline CDR1 and CDR2: SNHLY and FYNNEI. Trimming shortened V by 5 bases and J by 6 bases, and 13 bases separated the two germline ends. The CDR3 runs to 13 residues. The CDR3 DNA reads TGTGCCAGCAGTCTGGAACAGTCTGCTGAAGCTTTCTTT. It translates to CASSLEQSAEAFF.

Remarks on this clone: Other DNA sequences in this sample translate to the same CDR3. The genes are TRBV9 and TRBJ1-5; the match to TRBD1 covers 11 bases. From germline, CDR1 is SGDLS and CDR2 YYNGEE. The CDR3 has 14 amino acids. Losses at the gene ends were 4 bases for V and 6 bases for J; bases not matched to a gene: 3. CDR3 nucleotides: TGTGCCAGCAGCCGGACAGGGGGCGGTCAGCCCCAGCATTTT. The encoded protein is CASSRTGGGQPQHF.

About this clone itself: The same CDR3 can be traced to other DNA sequences in this sample. The chain employs TRBV9 and TRBJ2-1, with D perhaps matching TRBD2 (6 bases). CDR1 is SGDLS, CDR2 YYNGEE, per germline. Trimming cost V 2 bases and J 1 base, with 10 bases left between them. The CDR3 has 15 amino acids. In DNA form, the CDR3 reads TGTGCCAGCAGCGTCGGGGGAGGATCCTACAATGAGCAGTTCTTC. Protein: CASSVGGGSYNEQFF. The variable domain in full, completed from reference TRBV9 and TRBJ2-1, reads DSGVTQTPKHLITATGQRVTLRCSPRSGDLSVYWYQQSLDQGLQFLIQYYNGEERAKGNILERFSAQQFPDLHSELNLSSLELGDSALYFCASSVGGGSYNEQFFGPGTRLTVL.